The 18 T cell receptor beta chains below were found in one sample sequenced in a study of T cells in Graves' hyperthyroidism and ophthalmopathy. RNA transcripts gave rise to amplified TCR beta CDR3 regions. The HTBI set primed first-round TCR CDR3 RT-PCR. MiXCR was run by TCRdb on the multiplex PCR reads, yielding one entry per CDR3 protein. The sample lists hundreds of thousands of distinct CDR3 sequences, about 45% occurring once. Sequenced input: peripheral blood or thyroid tissue (not recorded which). These receptor sequences come from an adult man with Graves' disease, either hyperthyroidism or ophthalmopathy (not recorded which).

This chain uses TRBV20-1 with TRBJ1-6; 7 bases match TRBD1. The CDR3 has 17 amino acids. Losses at the gene ends were 0 bases for V and 9 bases for J; bases not matched to a gene: 14. Germline V gene data show CDR1 as DFQATT and CDR2 as SNEGSKA (reference sequence). The CDR3 is CSARDLREGAQSSPLHF. DNA of the CDR3: TGCAGTGCTAGAGACTTGAGAGAGGGGGCGCAGTCTTCACCCCTCCACTTT.

This chain uses TRBV29-1 with TRBJ2-5, with TRBD2 matching over 7 bases. From germline, CDR1 is SQVTM and CDR2 ANQGSEA. V was clipped by 2 bases and J by 5 bases; unmatched bases: 2. This CDR3 is 12 amino acids long. The CDR3 here is CSVEPAGETQYF. The DNA for the CDR3 is TGCAGCGTTGAACCAGCGGGGGAGACCCAGTACTTC. Drawing the rest from reference TRBV29-1 and TRBJ2-5, the complete variable domain is SAVISQKPSRDICQRGTSLTIQCQVDSQVTMMFWYRQQPGQSLTLIATANQGSEATYESGFVIDKFPISRPNLTFSTLTVSNMSPEDSSIYLCSVEPAGETQYFGPGTRLLVL.

This chain links TRBV5-1 with TRBJ2-5; the match to TRBD2 covers 10 bases. The CDR3 has 15 residues. In germline, CDR1 is SGHRS, CDR2 YFSETQ. The V segment lost 4 bases and the J segment 3 bases; nucleotides outside the gene matches: 6. Written as DNA, the CDR3 is TGCGCCAGCAGCCGCTGGACTAGCGGTGAAGAGACCCAGTACTTC. Translated: CASSRWTSGEETQYF. Full variable domain (rest looked up from reference TRBV5-1 and TRBJ2-5): KAGVTQTPRYLIKTRGQQVTLSCSPISGHRSVSWYQQTPGQGLQFLFEYFSETQRNKGNFPGRFSGRQFSNSRSEMNVSTLELGDSALYLCASSRWTSGEETQYFGPGTRLLVL.

Details on this clonotype: This sequence may be a read error, since a much larger clone differs from it by one base. V gene TRBV7-2 combines with J gene TRBJ2-7, with 11 bases aligning to TRBD1. The CDR3 covers 14 residues. Germline V gives CDR1 SGHTA, CDR2 FQGNSA. The junction had 9 bases not matched to a gene; V was cut back by 8 bases and J by 6 bases. The CDR3 loop is CASGRDRGTLEQYF. For the CDR3, the DNA is TGTGCCAGCGGCAGGGACAGGGGGACCCTCGAGCAGTACTTC.

The V and J genes are TRBV29-1 and TRBJ1-3; D gene ambiguous. CDR1 is SQVTM, CDR2 ANQGSEA, per germline. The length of the CDR3 is 12 residues. Deletions cut 2 bases from V and 8 bases from J, with 10 bases between. DNA of the CDR3: TGCAGCGTTGAATCCCCCGGGGACACCATATATTTT. It codes for CSVESPGDTIYF.

This chain links TRBV11-2 with TRBJ1-1; D is uncertain. CDR1 SGHAT and CDR2 FQNNGV come from the germline V gene. V was trimmed by 8 bases and J by 11 bases, leaving 15 bases between them. CDR3 size: 11 residues. The CDR3 here is CASGKGFGAFF. The CDR3 DNA follows: TGTGCCAGCGGCAAAGGGTTTGGGGCTTTCTTT.

The chain couples TRBV7-9 to TRBJ1-1; D is perhaps TRBD1 (5 bases). Germline V gives CDR1 SEHNR, CDR2 FQNEAQ (reference sequence). V was cut by 3 bases and J by 3 bases, with 14 bases left in between. This CDR3 is 15 amino acids long. CDR3 residues: CASSFDGATDTEAFF. CDR3 DNA sequence: TGTGCCAGCAGCTTCGACGGGGCGACGGACACTGAAGCTTTCTTT.

The V gene is TRBV7-9, the J gene TRBJ1-4, with 10 nucleotides matching TRBD1. V gave up 5 bases and J gave up 6 bases; unmatched junction bases: 6. Looked up from germline, CDR1 is SEHNR and CDR2 is FQNEAQ (reference sequence). The CDR3 is 15 amino acids. The CDR3 bases are TGTGCCAGCAGCCCTAAGACAGGGGGCTATGAAAAACTGTTTTTT. Protein sequence: CASSPKTGGYEKLFF. The entire variable domain, with the rest obtained from reference TRBV7-9 and TRBJ1-4, is as follows: DTGVSQNPRHKITKRGQNVTFRCDPISEHNRLYWYRQTLGQGPEFLTYFQNEAQLEKSRLLSDRFSAERPKGSFSTLEIQRTEQGDSAMYLCASSPKTGGYEKLFFGSGTQLSVL.

This clonotype was found a few times. The gene calls are TRBV5-1 and TRBJ1-1; the D is unclear. CDR1 is SGHRS and CDR2 is YFSETQ in the germline V gene. This CDR3 comprises 16 residues. The ends were cut back, 0 bases at V and 5 bases at J, with 17 bases in the middle. The DNA of the CDR3 is TGCGCCAGCAGCTTGGCATTAGGGATTATCGGTACTGAAGCTTTCTTT. Translating gives CASSLALGIIGTEAFF.

This clonotype was counted many times. V is TRBV9 and J is TRBJ1-1; D not resolved. Trimming cost V 0 bases and J 1 base, with 7 bases left between them. The CDR3 sequence is 14 residues long. The germline CDR1 and CDR2 sequences are SGDLS and YYNGEE. The CDR3 is CASSVDNANTEAFF. CDR3 nucleotide sequence: TGTGCCAGCAGCGTAGACAATGCGAACACTGAAGCTTTCTTT.

This clonotype was picked up many times. J is TRBJ2-2 and V is TRBV15; maybe TRBD1 (5 bases). Germline loops: CDR1 LNHNV, CDR2 YYDKDF (reference sequence). The CDR3 has 13 residues. V lost 6 bases and J lost 6, with 11 bases in between. The CDR3 here is CATSVQGAGELFF. CDR3 nucleotide sequence: TGTGCCACCAGTGTTCAGGGTGCCGGGGAGCTGTTTTTT.

This clonotype was seen many times. The chain combines TRBV19 with TRBJ1-6; weak D call: TRBD1 (6 bases). V was trimmed by 7 bases and J by 8 bases, leaving 18 bases between them. The CDR3 runs 15 residues. Germline V gives CDR1 LNHDA, CDR2 SQIVND (reference sequence). The CDR3 coding sequence is TGTGCCAGTACCCATCCAGGGGAGCACCATTCACCCCTCCACTTT. Protein product: CASTHPGEHHSPLHF.

A few counts support this clonotype. The V and J genes are TRBV5-6 and TRBJ1-2; 8 bases are shared with TRBD1. The V gene's germline CDR1 is SGHDT and CDR2 YYEEEE. The CDR3 covers 12 residues. V trimming: 4 bases; J trimming: 13 bases; junction bases outside the gene matches: 9. CDR3 protein: CASSNVGTGGTF. The CDR3, as DNA: TGTGCCAGCAGCAATGTCGGGACAGGCGGCACCTTC.

This chain connects TRBV4-1 to TRBJ1-1; no firm D call. CDR3 length: 15 residues. Trimming shortened V by 7 bases and J by 3 bases, and 18 bases separated the two germline ends. Per the germline V gene, CDR1 is MGHRA and CDR2 is YSYEKL. In nucleotides, the CDR3 is TGCGCCAGCACGCCTAATCCTTACGCTGACACTGAAGCTTTCTTT. Translated, it gives CASTPNPYADTEAFF.

Remarks on this clonotype: The junction shows a germline mismatch at one end, possibly a read error. The chain uses TRBV5-5 and TRBJ1-5; weak D call: TRBD1 (5 bases). CDR1 is SGHKS, CDR2 YYEKEE, per germline (reference sequence). This CDR3 comprises 15 residues. The CDR3 is CASSQEPRDNQPQHF. CDR3 nucleotides: TGCGCCAGCAGCCAAGAGCCCAGGGACAATCAGCCCCAGCATTTT.

V gene TRBV20-1 combines with J gene TRBJ1-6, with 9 bases matching TRBD1. Trimming took 0 bases from V and 7 from J; bases not matched to a gene: 7. CDR3 length: 16 amino acids. Germline CDR1 reads DFQATT; CDR2 reads SNEGSKA (reference sequence). CDR3 protein: CSARDLGQGRNSPLHF. The CDR3 DNA follows: TGCAGTGCTAGAGATCTAGGACAGGGGCGAAATTCACCCCTCCACTTT.

The chain carries TRBV10-3 and TRBJ2-2, with 7 bases identical to TRBD1. Germline-derived CDR1 and CDR2 are ENHRY and SYGVKD. After removal of 3 bases from V and 4 bases from J, the junction contained 5 bases not matched to a gene. The CDR3 totals 15 residues. In DNA, the CDR3 is TGTGCCATCAGTGAAGACAGGGCCCCCACCGGGGAGCTGTTTTTT. This codes for CAISEDRAPTGELFF.

This clonotype was recorded at least ten times. The chain has TRBV7-9 and TRBJ2-5; 7 nucleotides agree with TRBD1. The CDR3 runs to 15 residues. The trim removed 1 base at V and 4 bases at J, leaving 6 bases unmatched. Per the germline V gene, CDR1 is SEHNR and CDR2 is FQNEAQ (reference sequence). CDR3 region: CASSLEGGAGETQYF. CDR3 DNA: TGTGCCAGCAGCTTAGAAGGGGGCGCAGGAGAGACCCAGTACTTC.